This entry is about one T cell receptor beta chain. V dropped 5 bases and J dropped 2; count of bases not matched to a gene: 6. Germline V lookup: CDR1 SGHVS, CDR2 FQNEAQ. The CDR3 extends over 15 amino acids. These data originate in a study of blood T cell repertoires in COVID-19. Study at large: Some COVID-19 samples were acute and others convalescent; all came from the United States, Italy and Spain.

Original processing notes: Reference gene primer amplification in the assay estimated nucleated cell counts. Method: immunoSEQ multiplex PCR; TCRdb's copy keeps in-frame clones and lacks some. V, J and clone size were drawn from that table, and D and trimming were deduced from the DNA. The repertoire holds 70,000 to 80,000 clones, with around 83% as singletons. This chain connects TRBV7-8 to TRBJ1-2; TRBD1 matches at 9 bases. The clonotype was recovered from a man older than 75 with acute or convalescent COVID-19. Sequencing was done on a sample of peripheral blood. The CDR3 nucleotides read TGTGCCAGCAGCGCTTCCGGGACAGGGAACTATGGCTACACCTTC. Its protein is CASSASGTGNYGYTF.